Listed below are T cell receptor beta chains from one sample, sequenced in a study of OX40 agonist ivuxolimab in advanced cancers. Sequenced by immunoSEQ multiplex PCR; TCRdb stores in-frame clones only, minus some. The sample consists of roughly 80,000 clones, around 90% of them appearing once. This specimen consisted of CD4+ or CD8+ T cells sorted from blood, obtained in a trial of the OX40 agonist ivuxolimab. The receptors shown here come from an adult with an advanced solid tumor such as melanoma, head and neck, liver or kidney cancer. Both conserved end residues are part of each CDR3. Fields, in order: J gene, clone size, V gene, D gene, CDR3 DNA, CDR3 protein. D genes are given only for firm matches. Only some rows state a clone size, as once, few, many or a class for expanded clones.

>TRBJ2-1|NA|TRBV6-1|TRBD1
TGTGCCAGCAGTGAAACGGGACAGGGCAGAGTCTACAATGAGCAGTTCTTC
CASSETGQGRVYNEQFF
>TRBJ2-3|once|TRBV10-1|NA
TGCGCCAGCAGTGAAAGTCCCGGGCGCGGGCGAACAGATACGCAGTATTTT
CASSESPGRGRTDTQYF
>TRBJ2-7|NA|TRBV28|NA
TGTGCCAGCAGATGGGGACTTTTGACCTACGAGCAGTACTTC
CASRWGLLTYEQYF
>TRBJ2-2|NA|TRBV5-4|NA
TGTGCCAGCAGCTTGGGAACTCTAGCGAGCTTCCGGGAGCTGTTTTTT
CASSLGTLASFRELFF
>TRBJ2-5|NA|TRBV2|TRBD2
TGTGCCAGCACCCGCACCCCTAGCGGGGGGTCGAAAGAGACCCAGTACTTC
CASTRTPSGGSKETQYF
>TRBJ2-1|NA|TRBV18|TRBD2
TGTGCCAGCTCACGACTAGCGGGAGGGGGGTCCGAAGCCTACAATGAGCAGTTCTTC
CASSRLAGGGSEAYNEQFF
>TRBJ1-2|NA|TRBV6-4|NA
TGTGCCAGCAGTTACCAGGGTATTGGAAGCTATGGCTACACCTTC
CASSYQGIGSYGYTF
>TRBJ2-2|NA|TRBV11-3|NA
TGTGCCAGCAGCCTGATGTCCGGGGAGCTGTTTTTT
CASSLMSGELFF
>TRBJ1-6|NA|TRBV27|NA
TGTGCCAGCAGTTTATACCGAATAGGTAATTCACCCCTCCACTTT
CASSLYRIGNSPLHF
>TRBJ2-1|once|TRBV15|NA
TGTGCCACCAGCAGACACGGACGGCCGGCCTACAATGAGCAGTTCTTC
CATSRHGRPAYNEQFF
>TRBJ1-2|once|TRBV7-2|NA
TGTGCCAGCAGCTTAGCGAACAGCGCGGGGGGCTACACCTTC
CASSLANSAGGYTF
>TRBJ2-1|many|TRBV6-6|NA
TGTGCCAGCAGTTACGGTCAGGGGTCCTACAATGAGCAGTTCTTC
CASSYGQGSYNEQFF
>TRBJ2-5|NA|TRBV6-5|TRBD2
TGTGCCAGCAGTTATGAGGCGGGGGAAGAGACCCAGTACTTC
CASSYEAGEETQYF
>TRBJ2-7|NA|TRBV7-9|NA
TGTGCCAGTACGAACTTCCGGGACTACGAGCAGTACTTC
CASTNFRDYEQYF
>TRBJ1-4|NA|TRBV5-1|NA
TGCGCCAGCAGCGAATTTCAGGGCCTGAACGAAAAACTGTTTTTT
CASSEFQGLNEKLFF
>TRBJ2-5|NA|TRBV5-1|TRBD1
TGCGCCAGCAGCTTGAGGGCAGGGGGCATGGAGACCCAGTACTTC
CASSLRAGGMETQYF
>TRBJ1-2|NA|TRBV30|NA
TGTGCCTTCCACCGGGGCCGGACCTATGGCTACACCTTC
CAFHRGRTYGYTF
>TRBJ2-1|NA|TRBV9|NA
TGTGCCAGCAGCGTAGTGGGGGGTTCCGAATTCTTC
CASSVVGGSEFF
>TRBJ1-2|NA|TRBV2|NA
TGTGCCAGCAGTGAAGGGCTTGCAACGGATGGCTACACCTTC
CASSEGLATDGYTF
>TRBJ1-1|NA|TRBV6-5|TRBD1
TGTGCCAGCAGCTTCAGGGGGGCTGAAGCTTTCTTT
CASSFRGAEAFF
>TRBJ2-3|NA|TRBV19|NA
TGTGCCAGTAAGGCAGTCGATCTTCTCACAGATACGCAGTATTTT
CASKAVDLLTDTQYF
>TRBJ2-7|NA|TRBV7-3|NA
TGTGCCAGCAGCTTAAGGCAGCTCGCCTACGAGCAGTACTTC
CASSLRQLAYEQYF
>TRBJ1-4|once|TRBV7-8|NA
TGTGCCAGCAGCGCAATTGTTGAGGGTACTAATGAAAAACTGTTTTTT
CASSAIVEGTNEKLFF
>TRBJ1-2|once|TRBV28|NA
TGTGTCAGCAGTTTCGGCCGGAACTATGGCTACACCTTC
CVSSFGRNYGYTF
>TRBJ1-3|NA|TRBV11-2|NA
TGTGCCAGCTCAACGCCGGGAAACACCATATATTTT
CASSTPGNTIYF
>TRBJ2-5|once|TRBV14|TRBD2
TGTGCCAGTCGACTAGCGGGGGGCGGAGAGACCCAGTACTTC
CASRLAGGGETQYF
>TRBJ1-2|NA|TRBV2|TRBD1
TGTGCCAGCAGTTTAACAGGGGTGGATTCATATGGCTACACCTTC
CASSLTGVDSYGYTF
>TRBJ2-7|NA|TRBV15|TRBD1
TGTGCCACCAGCAGGACAGGGGGAGTGGGTGAGCAGTACTTC
CATSRTGGVGEQYF
>TRBJ1-4|NA|TRBV5-1|TRBD1
TGCGCCAGCAGCTTGGGCCTCAGGGGGTCGGGTGAAAAACTGTTTTTT
CASSLGLRGSGEKLFF
>TRBJ2-5|NA|TRBV18|TRBD1
TGTGCCAGCTCACCCGGACAGGTCCAGTGGACCCAGTACTTC
CASSPGQVQWTQYF
>TRBJ2-3|NA|TRBV18|NA
TGTGCCAGCTCACCAATAAGGACTACACACACAGATACGCAGTATTTT
CASSPIRTTHTDTQYF
>TRBJ2-1|NA|TRBV27|NA
TGTGCCAGCAGTCCGGGGCGGAACAATGAGCAGTTCTTC
CASSPGRNNEQFF
>TRBJ2-1|NA|TRBV7-2|TRBD2
TGTGCCAGCAGCCCCCGGGGGACTAGCGGGAACATTGAGCAGTTCTTC
CASSPRGTSGNIEQFF
>TRBJ1-1|NA|TRBV4-3|NA
TGCGCCAGCAGCCAAGATCCAGGGGTTGAAGCTTTCTTT
CASSQDPGVEAFF
>TRBJ1-1|NA|TRBV30|NA
TGTGCCTGGAGTGCCGACAGAGGCACTGAAGCTTTCTTT
CAWSADRGTEAFF
>TRBJ2-3|NA|TRBV2|NA
TGTGCCAGCCAGGGGGGGAGGGGGCGAACAGATACGCAGTATTTT
CASQGGRGRTDTQYF
>TRBJ2-2|NA|TRBV5-1|NA
TGCGCCAGCAAGGGGGGAACGAACACCGGGGAGCTGTTTTTT
CASKGGTNTGELFF
>TRBJ1-5|NA|TRBV6-4|NA
TGTGCCAGCAGTGACTCTTTGAAGGGGGGCAGGAGGAGCAATCAGCCCCAGCATTTT
CASSDSLKGGRRSNQPQHF
>TRBJ2-7|NA|TRBV7-2|TRBD2
TGTGCCAGCAGCTTATCGGCTAGCGGGAGAGGCGAGCAGTACTTC
CASSLSASGRGEQYF
>TRBJ2-6|NA|TRBV5-8|NA
TGTGCCAGCAGCTTGGGGGGTTTCTCTGGGGCCAACGTCCTGACTTTC
CASSLGGFSGANVLTF
>TRBJ1-4|NA|TRBV28|NA
TGTGCCAGCAGTTCGTCCCAAAACGGGGAAAAACTGTTTTTT
CASSSSQNGEKLFF
>TRBJ2-6|NA|TRBV7-9|NA
TGTGCCAGCAGCTTGCAAATGGGGGGTACTGGGGCCAACGTCCTGACTTTC
CASSLQMGGTGANVLTF
>TRBJ2-1|once|TRBV7-9|TRBD2
TGTGCCAGCAGCAAACTAGCGGGATCCCATGAGCAGTTCTTC
CASSKLAGSHEQFF
>TRBJ2-7|NA|TRBV5-1|NA
TGCGCCAGCAGCGTCAGGGGCTACCCTATGGACGAGCAGTACTTC
CASSVRGYPMDEQYF
>TRBJ2-5|NA|TRBV30|NA
TGTGCCTGGAGTAGCAATTTCGCGAGTGATCAAGAGACCCAGTACTTC
CAWSSNFASDQETQYF
>TRBJ1-6|NA|TRBV7-9|NA
TGTGCCAGCAGCTTAACAGGGCATAATTCACCCCTCCACTTT
CASSLTGHNSPLHF
>TRBJ1-6|NA|TRBV7-6|TRBD1
TGTGCCAGCAGCTTAGCGCAGGGGGGAGGTTCACCCCTCCACTTT
CASSLAQGGGSPLHF
>TRBJ2-7|NA|TRBV29-1|TRBD1
TGCAGCGTCACGGGACAGTCCTACGAGCAGTACTTC
CSVTGQSYEQYF
>TRBJ1-5|once|TRBV6-1|TRBD1
TGTACCAGCAGGGGACAGAACAATCAGCCCCAGCATTTT
CTSRGQNNQPQHF
>TRBJ1-2|NA|TRBV7-2|TRBD1
TGTGCCAGCAGAGTTTCACAGGGGCGGGGGGGCTATGGCTACACCTTC
CASRVSQGRGGYGYTF
>TRBJ2-3|NA|TRBV5-1|NA
TGCGCCAGCAGCTTGGATGGCGGGGGCCCTTCAGATACGCAGTATTTT
CASSLDGGGPSDTQYF
>TRBJ1-2|NA|TRBV19|NA
TGTGCCAGTAGTTCAGGACATCTAGTGCTCTATGGCTACACCTTC
CASSSGHLVLYGYTF
>TRBJ1-1|NA|TRBV10-2|TRBD1
TGCGCCAGCAGTGAGTCGACCAGGGGGCGCATCACTGAAGCTTTCTTT
CASSESTRGRITEAFF